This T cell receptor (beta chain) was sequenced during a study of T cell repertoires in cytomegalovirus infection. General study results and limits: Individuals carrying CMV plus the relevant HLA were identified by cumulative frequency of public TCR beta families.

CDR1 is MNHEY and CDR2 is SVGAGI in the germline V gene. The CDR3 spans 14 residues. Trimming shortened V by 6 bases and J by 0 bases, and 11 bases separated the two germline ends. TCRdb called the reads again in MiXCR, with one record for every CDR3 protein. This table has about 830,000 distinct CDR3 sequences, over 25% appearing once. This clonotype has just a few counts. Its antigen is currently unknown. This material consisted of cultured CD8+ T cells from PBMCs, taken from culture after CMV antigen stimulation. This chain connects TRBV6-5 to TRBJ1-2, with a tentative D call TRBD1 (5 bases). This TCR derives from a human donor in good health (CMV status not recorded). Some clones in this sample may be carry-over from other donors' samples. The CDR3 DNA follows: TGTGCCAGCAGCTGGACACCCGCTAACTATGGCTACACCTTC. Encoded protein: CASSWTPANYGYTF.